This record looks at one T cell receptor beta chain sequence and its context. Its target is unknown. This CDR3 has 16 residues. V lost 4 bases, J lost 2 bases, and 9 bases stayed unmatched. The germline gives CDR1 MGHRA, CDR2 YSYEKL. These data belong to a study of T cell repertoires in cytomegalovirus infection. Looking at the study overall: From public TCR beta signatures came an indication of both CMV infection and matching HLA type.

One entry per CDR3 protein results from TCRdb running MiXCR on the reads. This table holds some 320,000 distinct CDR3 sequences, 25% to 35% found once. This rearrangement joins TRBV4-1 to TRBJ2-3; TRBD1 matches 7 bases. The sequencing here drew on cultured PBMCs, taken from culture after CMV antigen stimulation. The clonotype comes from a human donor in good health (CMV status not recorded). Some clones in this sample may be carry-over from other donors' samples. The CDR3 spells CASSPLGRGTTDTQYF. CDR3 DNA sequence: TGCGCCAGCAGCCCATTGGGCAGGGGGACCACAGATACGCAGTATTTT.